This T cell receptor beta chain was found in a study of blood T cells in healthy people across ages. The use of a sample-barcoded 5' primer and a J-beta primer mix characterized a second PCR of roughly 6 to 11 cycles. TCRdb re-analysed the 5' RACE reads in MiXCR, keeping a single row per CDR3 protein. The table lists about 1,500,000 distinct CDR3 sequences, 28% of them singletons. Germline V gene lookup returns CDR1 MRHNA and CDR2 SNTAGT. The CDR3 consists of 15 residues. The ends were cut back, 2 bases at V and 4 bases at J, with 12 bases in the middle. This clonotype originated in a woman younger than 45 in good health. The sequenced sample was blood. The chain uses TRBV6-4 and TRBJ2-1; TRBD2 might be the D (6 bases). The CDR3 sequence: CASSDTAGRYNEQFF. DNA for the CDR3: TGTGCCAGCAGTGACACGGCGGGAAGATACAATGAGCAGTTCTTC.